Presented here are 12 T cell receptor beta chains from one specimen sequenced in a study of blood T cell repertoires in COVID-19. This table comes from immunoSEQ multiplex PCR, and its TCRdb copy is limited to in-frame clones, with some not included. The table includes about 440,000 clones, nearly 90% detected once. Specimen: PBMCs or T cells enriched from blood (not recorded which). The receptor source for this set is a woman younger than 30 with acute COVID-19.

The genes are TRBV6-5 and TRBJ1-1; 7 bases fit TRBD1. V lost 10 bases to trimming and J lost 3 bases; unmatched junction nucleotides: 8. The germline gives CDR1 MNHEY, CDR2 SVGAGI. The CDR3 totals 13 residues. For the CDR3, the DNA is TGTGCCACCCGACAGGGTATTGACACTGAAGCTTTCTTT. This gives the protein CATRQGIDTEAFF.

This clone was detected only once. The J gene is TRBJ1-6, the V gene TRBV4-2, with 10 bases that match TRBD1. Germline CDR1 is LGHNA and CDR2 is YNFKEQ. The CDR3 extends over 17 amino acids. V shed 2 bases, J shed 8 bases, and the junction held 9 bases outside the gene matches. CDR3 DNA: TGTGCCAGCAGCCAAAAAGACAGGGGGCAATTTTATTCACCCCTCCACTTT. It specifies CASSQKDRGQFYSPLHF.

The chain joins TRBV5-1 to TRBJ2-2; D possibly corresponds to TRBD1 (6 bases). The V and J ends lost 4 bases and 5 bases respectively, with 21 bases between them. This CDR3 is built from 17 residues. The germline CDR1 and CDR2 sequences are SGHRS and YFSETQ. In DNA form, the CDR3 reads TGCGCCAGCAGCCCGGGACACCTGAGAAGGGGGACCGGGGAGCTGTTTTTT. Protein: CASSPGHLRRGTGELFF.

This clone was recorded only once. The V gene is TRBV25-1, the J gene TRBJ2-2; perhaps TRBD2 as D (7 bases). Per the germline V gene, CDR1 is MGHDK and CDR2 is SYGVNS. The CDR3 runs 17 residues. The ends were cut back, 4 bases at V and 4 bases at J, with 19 bases in the middle. DNA of the CDR3: TGTGCCAGCAGTGCACAAGGGTGGGGGGGGCCCACCGGGGAGCTGTTTTTT. Translating it yields CASSAQGWGGPTGELFF.

This clone was picked up a small number of times. The V gene is TRBV14, the J gene TRBJ2-7; no clear D. CDR3 size: 15 residues. The germline V and J ends were trimmed by 1 base and 0 bases, with 10 bases remaining between them. Per germline, CDR1 SGHDN and CDR2 FVKESK. CDR3 residues: CASSQVDAASYEQYF. The DNA for the CDR3 is TGTGCCAGCAGCCAAGTCGACGCGGCCTCCTACGAGCAGTACTTC.

The J gene is TRBJ1-2, the V gene TRBV11-2; 8 nucleotides align to TRBD1. Germline CDR1 is SGHAT and CDR2 is FQNNGV. Unmatched junction bases numbered 9, after V lost 5 bases and J lost 4 bases. This CDR3 has 15 residues. The CDR3 sequence is CASSRGQGGIYGYTF. The CDR3 nucleotides are TGTGCCAGCAGCCGAGGACAGGGAGGGATCTATGGCTACACCTTC.

The chain is built from TRBV29-1 and TRBJ2-1, with D tentatively TRBD1 (5 bases). The V and J ends lost 3 bases and 3 bases respectively, with 21 bases between them. Germline loops: CDR1 SQVTM, CDR2 ANQGSEA. The CDR3 loop spans 17 amino acids. The CDR3: CSVEFGRDRIFYNEQFF. CDR3 in DNA: TGCAGCGTTGAGTTTGGCAGGGATCGCATTTTCTACAATGAGCAGTTCTTC.

This chain joins TRBV6-5 and TRBJ1-3; D perhaps matches TRBD1 (6 bases). CDR1 is MNHEY and CDR2 is SVGAGI in the germline V gene. V was clipped by 6 bases and J by 0 bases, with 12 bases between them. This CDR3 comprises 15 residues. Here the CDR3 DNA reads TGTGCCAGCAGCAGACAGGCCTTCTCTGGAAACACCATATATTTT. Encoded protein: CASSRQAFSGNTIYF.

The chain combines TRBV4-1 with TRBJ2-7; the D gene is possibly TRBD1 (5 bases). CDR1 and CDR2 from the germline V gene are MGHRA and YSYEKL. The length of the CDR3 is 12 residues. V was pared by 1 base and J by 6 bases, with 7 bases between. The CDR3 here is CASSQVRGEQYF. DNA for the CDR3: TGCGCCAGCAGCCAAGTTAGGGGCGAGCAGTACTTC.

DNA of the CDR3: TGTGCCAGCTCACTAGGGACAGACAATCAGCCCCAGCATTTT. Its translation: CASSLGTDNQPQHF. The chain links TRBV18 to TRBJ1-5; 7 bases map to TRBD1. The CDR3 contains 14 residues. V lost 4 bases to trimming and J lost 3 bases; unmatched junction nucleotides: 3. CDR1 is KGHSH, CDR2 LQKENI, per germline.

The V call is TRBV11-3, the J call TRBJ2-3; 10 nucleotides line up with TRBD2. Germline V gene data show CDR1 as SGHNT and CDR2 as YENEEA. V trimming: 5 bases; J trimming: 3 bases; junction bases outside the gene matches: 8. The CDR3 consists of 16 residues. The CDR3 nucleotides are TGTGCCAGCAGCAGAACAAGCGGGGGGGCTACAGATACGCAGTATTTT. It encodes CASSRTSGGATDTQYF.

The genes are TRBV11-2 and TRBJ1-4; D is unresolved. CDR1 is SGHAT and CDR2 is FQNNGV in the germline V gene. V lost 2 bases to trimming and J lost 8 bases, with 21 bases between them. This CDR3 is 17 amino acids long. In DNA, the CDR3 is TGTGCCAGCAGCTTAAGAGTACAGTCGGGAGGTGAAGAAAAACTGTTTTTT. Its translation is CASSLRVQSGGEEKLFF.